The subject of this entry is one T cell receptor beta chain. One junction end does not reproduce the germline sequence, and a read error may be involved. The germline V gene encodes CDR1 SEHNR and CDR2 FQNEAQ (reference sequence). The CDR3 is made up of 13 amino acids. TCRdb reprocessed the 5' RACE reads with MiXCR, giving one entry per CDR3 protein. This sample has fewer than 25,000 distinct CDR3 sequences, with 30% found just once. The clonotype comes from a female donor with breast cancer. The specimen sequenced was tumor-infiltrating naive CD4+ T cells sorted from the breast tumor. Subset given: naive CD4+ T cells, CD4+CD45RA+CD25-. The chain is built from TRBV7-9 and TRBJ2-7; 7 bases line up with TRBD1. CDR3 nucleotide sequence: TGTGCCAGTACCGCAGGGGGAGCGGTCGAGCAGAACTTC. Translating it yields CASTAGGAVEQNF. The whole variable domain, filled in from reference TRBV7-9 and TRBJ2-7, reads DTGVSQNPRHKITKRGQNVTFRCDPISEHNRLYWYRQTLGQGPEFLTYFQNEAQLEKSRLLSDRFSAERPKGSFSTLEIQRTEQGDSAMYLCASTAGGAVEQNFGPGTRLTVT.